A selection of T cell receptor beta chains follows, all from one sample in a study of T cell changes during pregnancy in multiple sclerosis. Method: immunoSEQ multiplex PCR; TCRdb's copy keeps in-frame clones and lacks some. This table holds 35,000 to 45,000 clones, roughly nine tenths found once. The source material was CD4+ T cells from peripheral blood mononuclear cells, sampled after pregnancy. The receptor set was obtained from a female donor with multiple sclerosis, enrolled in a pregnancy study. Both conserved end residues are part of each CDR3. The D gene is left open where the match is weak. The size field is filled for only some rows; it gives once, few, many or a size class.

18,NA,TRBD2,TRBV2,TRBJ2-7,TGTGCCAGCAGTGACAATACGAGGGGGACTAGTGCATTCTACGAGCAGTACTTC,CASSDNTRGTSAFYEQYF
16,NA,TRBD2,TRBV2,TRBJ2-1,TGTGCCAGCAGTGCCCTCGCGGGAGATATCTACAATGAGCAGTTCTTC,CASSALAGDIYNEQFF
16,NA,NA,TRBV6-1,TRBJ1-2,TGTGCCAGCAGTGTAGGGGTCGAAACGGCTAACTATGGCTACACCTTC,CASSVGVETANYGYTF
13,NA,NA,TRBV29-1,TRBJ2-7,TGCAGCGTGTTGAGGGCAAGCTCCTACGAGCAGTACTTC,CSVLRASSYEQYF
17,once,NA,TRBV7-2,TRBJ2-1,TGTGCCAGCAGCTCCCGTACTAGGACGGAGATTTACAATGAGCAGTTCTTC,CASSSRTRTEIYNEQFF
15,NA,NA,TRBV4-3,TRBJ2-7,TGCGCCAGCAGCCCCCTCCACGCCGGGTCCTACGAGCAGTACTTC,CASSPLHAGSYEQYF
14,NA,TRBD2,TRBV6-5,TRBJ2-7,TGTGCCAGCAGCCCCCGGGGACTAGCGGTCGAGCAGTACTTC,CASSPRGLAVEQYF
16,NA,NA,TRBV27,TRBJ1-3,TGTGCCAGCAGTTTATTGGGCCCAGGGTCTGGAAACACCATATATTTT,CASSLLGPGSGNTIYF
15,NA,NA,TRBV4-3,TRBJ2-6,TGCGCCAGCAGCCATTCATGGAGTACCGCCAACGTCCTGACTTTC,CASSHSWSTANVLTF
17,NA,TRBD1,TRBV7-3,TRBJ2-2,TGTGCCAGCAGCCAGTCACGGGACAGGGCTAACACCGGGGAGCTGTTTTTT,CASSQSRDRANTGELFF
14,once,NA,TRBV6-1,TRBJ2-7,TGTGCCAGCAACGAAGGACACCTGTCCCACGAGCAGTACTTC,CASNEGHLSHEQYF
14,NA,TRBD1,TRBV9,TRBJ1-6,TGTGCCAGCAGCGAAAGACAGGGAGCTGCACCCCTCCACTTT,CASSERQGAAPLHF
13,few,TRBD1,TRBV15,TRBJ2-1,TGTGCCAGCGGAACGCGCAGGGGGTCCGAGCAGTTCTTC,CASGTRRGSEQFF
12,few,NA,TRBV10-3,TRBJ1-2,TGTGCCCGCCGGGGTGGTCGCTATGGCTACACCTTC,CARRGGRYGYTF
15,NA,TRBD2,TRBV6-5,TRBJ2-7,TGTGCCAGCAGCATCAGCCGGGGGGTGGGCTACGAGCAGTACTTC,CASSISRGVGYEQYF
15,NA,NA,TRBV5-4,TRBJ1-3,TGTGCCAGCAGCTTGAACGGAGGCTCTGGAAACACCATATATTTT,CASSLNGGSGNTIYF
14,once,TRBD1,TRBV15,TRBJ2-5,TGTGCCACCAGCAGAGTGGGACAGGGGGTGACCCAGTACTTC,CATSRVGQGVTQYF
14,NA,TRBD1,TRBV4-3,TRBJ2-7,TGCGCCAGCAGCCAAGACGGGACAGCCTACGAGCAGTACTTC,CASSQDGTAYEQYF
17,NA,TRBD2,TRBV5-4,TRBJ2-1,TGTGCCAGCAGCTTGGGCGTAGGCGGGGGGACCTACAATGAGCAGTTCTTC,CASSLGVGGGTYNEQFF
16,NA,TRBD1,TRBV28,TRBJ2-1,TGTGCCAGCACCTCCCCCCGGGACAGGGCCTACAATGAGCAGTTCTTC,CASTSPRDRAYNEQFF
13,NA,NA,TRBV5-1,TRBJ1-1,TGCGCCAGCAGCTTAGAGGGGAACACTGAAGCTTTCTTT,CASSLEGNTEAFF
15,NA,NA,TRBV4-1,TRBJ1-5,TGCGCCAGCAGCGTATACAGGGATAGCAATCAGCCCCAGCATTTT,CASSVYRDSNQPQHF
15,NA,TRBD2,TRBV5-6,TRBJ2-3,TGTGCCAGCAGCCCTATAGCGGGGGCCACAGATACGCAGTATTTT,CASSPIAGATDTQYF
14,NA,TRBD1,TRBV28,TRBJ1-4,TGTGCCAGCAGTTCGGGACAGTTTAATGAAAAACTGTTTTTT,CASSSGQFNEKLFF
16,NA,TRBD2,TRBV5-4,TRBJ2-3,TGTGCCAGCAGTCACACTAGCGGGGGGAGTGGAGATACGCAGTATTTT,CASSHTSGGSGDTQYF
16,NA,TRBD1,TRBV4-1,TRBJ2-7,TGCGCCAGCAGCCCTGGGCCGGGACAGGGTATTGGCGAGCAGTACTTC,CASSPGPGQGIGEQYF
15,NA,TRBD1,TRBV6-6,TRBJ1-2,TGTGCCAGCAGTTACGGGACAGGACCTAACTATGGCTACACCTTC,CASSYGTGPNYGYTF
16,NA,TRBD1,TRBV27,TRBJ1-6,TGTGCCAGCAGTTCCACAGGGGGCTACCATAATTCACCCCTCCACTTT,CASSSTGGYHNSPLHF
14,NA,NA,TRBV6-5,TRBJ1-3,TGTGCCAGCAGTTACGACACGTCCGGAAACACCATATATTTT,CASSYDTSGNTIYF
14,NA,TRBD1,TRBV5-4,TRBJ1-2,TGTGCCAGCAGCCCCAGACAGGGTCCTTATGGCTACACCTTC,CASSPRQGPYGYTF
15,NA,TRBD2,TRBV7-9,TRBJ2-1,TGTGCCAGCAGCTTAATACGCGGGGGATGGAATGAGCAGTTCTTC,CASSLIRGGWNEQFF
13,NA,NA,TRBV7-2,TRBJ2-3,TGTGCCAGCAGCCAGCAAAGACAGTACACGCAGTATTTT,CASSQQRQYTQYF
17,once,TRBD2,TRBV7-2,TRBJ2-1,TGTGCCAGCAGCTTCCCGACTAGCGGGGGGGTCTACAATGAGCAGTTCTTC,CASSFPTSGGVYNEQFF
14,NA,TRBD1,TRBV18,TRBJ1-5,TGTGCCAGCTCACCCCGGGACAGTAGACAGCCCCAGCATTTT,CASSPRDSRQPQHF
14,NA,NA,TRBV19,TRBJ1-4,TGTGCCAGTAGGGAACAGCTCTATAATGAAAAACTGTTTTTT,CASREQLYNEKLFF
16,NA,NA,TRBV5-1,TRBJ1-1,TGCGCCAGCAGCTTGGGCGTTCAATTGGGGAGAGCTGAAGCTTTCTTT,CASSLGVQLGRAEAFF
13,NA,NA,TRBV11-3,TRBJ2-5,TGTGCCAGCAGCTTTGGAGAGGAGGAGACCCAGTACTTC,CASSFGEEETQYF
12,once,TRBD1,TRBV29-1,TRBJ2-7,TGCAGCGTTTCTAACAGGGGCTACGAGCAGTACTTC,CSVSNRGYEQYF
12,NA,NA,TRBV21-1,TRBJ1-2,TGTGCCATCCTGAGACAGGGCTATGGCTACACCTTC,CAILRQGYGYTF
14,NA,NA,TRBV19,TRBJ1-2,TGTGCCAGTACACTCCGGGTCCTTAACTATGGCTACACCTTC,CASTLRVLNYGYTF
13,NA,NA,TRBV7-9,TRBJ1-3,TGTGCCAGCAGCTCGCGAACCCGGGACACCATATATTTT,CASSSRTRDTIYF
12,NA,NA,TRBV11-2,TRBJ2-1,TGTGCCAGCAGCTTAATTATCAATGAGCAGTTCTTC,CASSLIINEQFF
14,NA,TRBD2,TRBV6-5,TRBJ2-7,TGTGCCAGCAGTTACCGCGGGGGACGGGCCGAGCAGTACTTC,CASSYRGGRAEQYF